Presented here are 13 T cell receptor beta chains from one specimen sequenced in a study of shared clonotypes between healthy human individuals (dated by TCRdb to 2020 to 2022). CD8 naive samples consisted of CD45RO-negative cells that were positively selected for CCR7, yielding a CD45RA+CCR7+ population without TemRA cells. To prepare the library, the immunoSEQ multiplex PCR assay was applied. TCRdb carries this immuneACCESS record with in-frame sequences only. Its versions omit some clonotypes, under half of them owing to an unresolved V gene in the studies checked, with the rest unexplained. Present in this sample are millions of clones, approximately 95% of which were seen just once. Of the sample, about 1.1% is held by the ten largest clones. The sample was naive CD8+ T cells sorted from blood. What the cell subset or site label conveys for this sample: CD45RA+CCR7+. The receptors come from a man aged 18 to 30 in good health.

The chain uses TRBV2 and TRBJ1-1; D possibly corresponds to TRBD1 (6 bases). Germline CDR1 reads SNHLY; CDR2 reads FYNNEI. The CDR3 covers 17 residues. V was pared by 6 bases and J by 3 bases, with 23 bases between. The DNA of the CDR3 is TGTGCCAGCAGCCCAAGGCGGTCTACAGGGCGGGACACTGAAGCTTTCTTT. This codes for CASSPRRSTGRDTEAFF.

The V and J genes are TRBV27 and TRBJ2-3; weak D call: TRBD1 (6 bases). V lost 6 bases and J lost 4, with 11 bases in between. Looked up from germline, CDR1 is MNHEY and CDR2 is SMNVEV (reference sequence). CDR3 length: 13 residues. CDR3 nucleotides: TGTGCCAGCAGAGGCAGGGGCGCAGATACGCAGTATTTT. Its protein product is CASRGRGADTQYF.

This rearrangement joins TRBV5-1 to TRBJ2-7; 10 nucleotides line up with TRBD1. Germline CDR1 reads SGHRS; CDR2 reads YFSETQ. V gave up 4 bases and J gave up 13 bases; unmatched junction bases: 5. The CDR3 covers 11 residues. CDR3 in DNA: TGCGCCAGCAGCGACGGGACAGGGGTCTACTTC. This gives the protein CASSDGTGVYF.

The gene calls are TRBV4-1 and TRBJ2-5, with 8 nucleotides matching TRBD1. The DNA end is more similar to TRBJ2-7, so the J call may be wrong. Germline V gene lookup returns CDR1 MGHRA and CDR2 YSYEKL. The CDR3 is 15 amino acids. CDR3 sequence reads: CASTPGAGQGYEQYF. CDR3 sequence (DNA): TGCGCCAGCACCCCGGGAGCCGGACAGGGCTACGAGCAGTACTTC.

The chain employs TRBV28 and TRBJ1-5; the match to TRBD1 covers 8 bases. Germline V gene sequence: CDR1 MDHEN, CDR2 SYDVKM. The CDR3 contains 13 residues. V was clipped by 10 bases and J by 6 bases; unmatched bases: 8. The CDR3 DNA reads as TGTGCCACCACAGGGGGGACGGCTCAGCCCCAGCATTTT. Its translation: CATTGGTAQPQHF.

The J gene is TRBJ2-2, the V gene TRBV27; D not resolved. Germline V gene data show CDR1 as MNHEY and CDR2 as SMNVEV (reference sequence). V dropped 7 bases and J dropped 6 bases, with 9 bases sitting between them. The CDR3 contains 12 residues. The CDR3 loop is CASTGGPGELFF. Here the CDR3 DNA reads TGTGCCAGCACCGGTGGGCCCGGGGAGCTGTTTTTT.

Worth noting for this clone: The same CDR3 can be traced to other DNA sequences in this sample. CDR3 DNA: TGTGCCAGCAGCGATAGCGGGTCTAGCACAGATACGCAGTATTTT. It is translated as CASSDSGSSTDTQYF. The chain combines TRBV9 with TRBJ2-3; 7 nucleotides agree with TRBD2. The V and J ends lost 3 bases and 0 bases, in that order; junction bases with no gene match: 4. In germline, CDR1 is SGDLS, CDR2 YYNGEE. This CDR3 comprises 15 residues. Full variable domain (rest looked up from reference TRBV9 and TRBJ2-3): DSGVTQTPKHLITATGQRVTLRCSPRSGDLSVYWYQQSLDQGLQFLIQYYNGEERAKGNILERFSAQQFPDLHSELNLSSLELGDSALYFCASSDSGSSTDTQYFGPGTRLTVL.

Here the CDR3 DNA reads TGTGCCAGCAGTGACTCTCCCGGCATGGTGGATACTGAAGCTTTCTTT. Translating it yields CASSDSPGMVDTEAFF. V and J are TRBV6-4 and TRBJ1-1; D ambiguous. The V and J ends lost 0 bases and 5 bases respectively, with 16 bases between them. Germline lookup yields CDR1 MRHNA and CDR2 SNTAGT. This CDR3 comprises 16 residues.

This chain connects TRBV30 to TRBJ1-1; D call uncertain. Germline CDR1 is GTSNPN and CDR2 is SVGIG (reference sequence). This CDR3 contains 12 residues. The V gene lost 4 bases and the J gene lost 6 bases, with 12 bases spanning the gap. The CDR3 sequence: CAWTLPPAEAFF. The DNA for the CDR3 is TGTGCCTGGACTTTGCCCCCAGCTGAAGCTTTCTTT.

V usage is TRBV13 and J usage is TRBJ2-1, with 10 nucleotides matching TRBD2. The germline CDR1 and CDR2 sequences are PRHDT and FYEKMQ (reference sequence). Trimming at V came to 5 bases and at J to 0 bases, leaving 4 bases not matched to a gene. The CDR3 totals 16 residues. The CDR3 bases are TGTGCCAGCAGCCCGACTAGCGGGTACTCCTACAATGAGCAGTTCTTC. This codes for CASSPTSGYSYNEQFF.

In the case of this clone: The junction does not match germline at one end; this may be a read error. This chain uses TRBV2 with TRBJ2-7, with 10 bases that match TRBD1. The CDR3 totals 16 residues. The V gene's germline CDR1 is SNHLY and CDR2 FYNNEI. This CDR3 reads CASSEVGGTGAYEQYF. The CDR3 DNA is TGTGCCAGCAGTGAGGTCGGGGGGACAGGGGCCTATGAGCAGTACTTC.

This chain uses TRBV7-8 with TRBJ2-1; no firm D call. The V end was cut by 4 bases, the J end by 0 bases, with 10 bases between. The length of the CDR3 is 15 residues. The germline V gene has CDR1 SGHVS and CDR2 FQNEAQ. The CDR3 reads CASSSEATSYNEQFF. The CDR3 DNA follows: TGTGCCAGCAGCTCCGAGGCAACCTCCTACAATGAGCAGTTCTTC.

The rearrangement links TRBV9 to TRBJ1-2; D might be TRBD1 (5 bases). CDR3 length: 14 residues. V gave up 4 bases and J gave up 4 bases, with 14 bases separating them. CDR1 and CDR2 (germline): SGDLS, YYNGEE. CDR3 region: CASSPEGLIYGYTF. Here the CDR3 DNA reads TGTGCCAGCAGCCCCGAGGGGCTGATCTATGGCTACACCTTC.